This passage covers 30 T cell receptor beta chains from one sample sequenced in a study of vaccination and CD4 T cells after COVID-19. These receptors have no identified antigens. With the Oncomine TCR Beta short-read assay, DNA from cultured CD4+ T cells was sequenced. TCRdb passed the PCR reads through MiXCR, listing each CDR3 protein once. The table lists under 8,000 distinct CDR3 sequences, over 20% of them singletons. Treatment described: approximately 9-day PBMC culture with coronavirus spike peptide pools or control peptides (ViraFEST assay). The sample consisted of CD4+ T cells from blood, cultured in vitro, taken after SARS-CoV-2 vaccination. These TCRs come from a human donor who had recovered from COVID-19.

The V and J genes are TRBV7-2 and TRBJ1-2; D not certain. From germline, CDR1 is SGHTA and CDR2 FQGNSA. The length of the CDR3 is 15 residues. V was clipped by 5 bases and J by 2 bases, with 15 bases between them. This chain's CDR3 is CASSTSRIRNYGYTF. The DNA of the CDR3 is TGTGCCAGCAGCACTTCAAGGATTCGGAACTATGGCTACACCTTC.

This sequence joins TRBV12-3 or TRBV12-4 and TRBJ2-1; D is possibly TRBD1 or TRBD2 (6 bases each). The CDR3 loop spans 13 amino acids. V dropped 3 bases and J dropped 9 bases, with 12 bases sitting between them. CDR3 region: CASSLIEGGEQFF. The CDR3 DNA reads as TGTGCCAGCAGTTTGATTGAGGGGGGTGAGCAGTTCTTC.

The rearrangement joins TRBV7-2 to TRBJ1-1; 7 nucleotides align to TRBD1. The germline CDR1 and CDR2 sequences are SGHTA and FQGNSA. The trim removed 6 bases at V and 0 bases at J, leaving 7 bases unmatched. The CDR3 extends over 15 amino acids. The CDR3 DNA follows: TGTGCCAGCAGGTCAACAGGGGCATTGAACACTGAAGCTTTCTTT. This gives the protein CASRSTGALNTEAFF.

This clonotype was detected only a few times. The chain uses TRBV5-5 and TRBJ2-5; TRBD2 agrees at 12 bases. This CDR3 region has 17 residues. CDR1 SGHKS and CDR2 YYEKEE come from the germline V gene (reference sequence). Trimming took 0 bases from V and 2 from J; bases not matched to a gene: 5. Here the CDR3 reads CASSLALAGGKQETQYF. The DNA of the CDR3 is TGTGCCAGCAGCTTGGCGCTAGCGGGAGGGAAGCAAGAGACCCAGTACTTC.

The chain uses TRBV19 and TRBJ2-1, with 8 bases aligning to TRBD1. The V gene end was trimmed by 8 bases and the J gene end by 10 bases; junction bases not matched to a gene: 7. This CDR3 has 12 residues. Germline V lookup: CDR1 LNHDA, CDR2 SQIVND (reference sequence). In nucleotides, the CDR3 is TGTGCCAGTGGGGACAGGAGGGGCGAGCAGTTCTTC. Its protein product is CASGDRRGEQFF. Complete variable domain (other parts from reference TRBV19 and TRBJ2-1): DGGITQSPKYLFRKEGQNVTLSCEQNLNHDAMYWYRQDPGQGLRLIYYSQIVNDFQKGDIAEGYSVSREKKESFPLTVTSAQKNPTAFYLCASGDRRGEQFFGPGTRLTVL.

This clonotype was counted a few times. The gene calls are TRBV20-1 and TRBJ1-2; tentatively, D is TRBD1 (6 bases). Germline values: CDR1 DFQATT, CDR2 SNEGSKA (reference sequence). Trimming left V 2 bases short and J 8 bases short, with 18 bases between. The CDR3 loop spans 14 amino acids. The CDR3 is CSARKALQRGGYTF. CDR3 DNA: TGCAGTGCTAGAAAGGCTCTACAAAGGGGGGGCTACACCTTC.

The chain combines TRBV10-3 with TRBJ2-7; D is perhaps TRBD1 (6 bases). The CDR3 has 13 amino acids. Germline CDR1 is ENHRY and CDR2 is SYGVKD. V was clipped by 6 bases and J by 5 bases, with 14 bases between them. The DNA for the CDR3 is TGTGCCATCAGCAATCTACAGGGCGACGAGCAGTACTTC. Protein sequence: CAISNLQGDEQYF.

The CDR3 DNA is TGTGCCAGCAGCCAACGAGGTAAGGACTCGGCCTACGAGCAGTACTTC. Translation gives CASSQRGKDSAYEQYF. This rearrangement joins TRBV4-2 to TRBJ2-7, with D perhaps TRBD2 (5 bases). V lost 2 bases and J 2 bases, leaving 16 bases between the germline ends. Germline CDR1 reads LGHNA; CDR2 reads YNFKEQ. CDR3 length equals 16 residues.

V and J are TRBV28 and TRBJ1-1; no firm D call. Trimming removed 0 bases at V and 4 bases at J, with 9 bases between. The CDR3 has 14 amino acids. CDR1 and CDR2 from the germline V gene are MDHEN and SYDVKM. The CDR3 spells CASSLWQASTEAFF. In DNA form, the CDR3 reads TGTGCCAGCAGTTTATGGCAGGCGAGCACTGAAGCTTTCTTT. The whole variable domain, remainder taken from reference TRBV28 and TRBJ1-1, is DVKVTQSSRYLVKRTGEKVFLECVQDMDHENMFWYRQDPGLGLRLIYFSYDVKMKEKGDIPEGYSVSREKKERFSLILESASTNQTSMYLCASSLWQASTEAFFGQGTRLTVV.

This clonotype has more than one count but fewer than ten. The chain links TRBV6-1 to TRBJ2-1; possible D gene TRBD2, 7 bases. Germline loops: CDR1 MNHNS, CDR2 SASEGT. The CDR3 is made up of 15 amino acids. Trimming stripped 10 bases from V and 7 bases from J, with 23 bases between. The CDR3 region has the DNA TGTGCCACCTCAGGGGCGGGGGCCCATGGGAATGAGCAGTTCTTC. Translation: CATSGAGAHGNEQFF.

The CDR3 protein is CASSPTQNGLWDYGYTF. Written as DNA, the CDR3 is TGTGCCAGCAGCCCAACTCAGAACGGGCTGTGGGACTATGGCTACACCTTC. The rearrangement joins TRBV7-6 to TRBJ1-2; no clear D gene. V lost 5 bases, J lost 3 bases, and 22 bases lay in between. The germline gives CDR1 SGHVS, CDR2 FNYEAQ. CDR3 size: 17 residues.

CDR3 coding DNA: TGTGCCAGCAGTTTAGGATATGGCTACACCTTC. It translates to CASSLGYGYTF. V is TRBV12-3 or TRBV12-4 and J is TRBJ1-2; D is unclear. Trimming shortened V by 1 base and J by 5 bases, and 2 bases separated the two germline ends. This CDR3 is built from 11 residues.

V and J are TRBV18 and TRBJ1-5; D unclear. This CDR3 is 16 amino acids long. Trimming took 2 bases from V and 4 from J, leaving 15 bases between them. The V gene's germline CDR1 is KGHSH and CDR2 LQKENI. The DNA for the CDR3 is TGTGCCAGCTCACCAATCCAGAGACGAAATAATCAGCCCCAGCATTTT. Protein product: CASSPIQRRNNQPQHF.

This clonotype was seen more than once but under ten times. The chain links TRBV7-9 to TRBJ1-2, with 12 bases matching TRBD1. The CDR3 loop spans 16 amino acids. With V trimmed by 5 bases and J by 4 bases, 8 bases remained unmatched. The germline V gene encodes CDR1 SEHNR and CDR2 FQNEAQ (reference sequence). The CDR3 here is CASSEGTGGFSYGYTF. The CDR3 coding sequence is TGTGCCAGCAGCGAAGGGACAGGGGGCTTCAGCTATGGCTACACCTTC.

The chain couples TRBV15 to TRBJ2-1; 16 bases map to TRBD2. The CDR3 extends over 16 amino acids. Trimming at V came to 0 bases and at J to 15 bases, leaving 8 bases not matched to a gene. Per germline, CDR1 LNHNV and CDR2 YYDKDF (reference sequence). Written as DNA, the CDR3 is TGTGCCACCAGCAGAGATTCGGGACTAGCGGGAGGGCCGGCGTTCTTC. Translated, it gives CATSRDSGLAGGPAFF.

This clonotype was counted only a few times. CDR3 sequence: CSATGTGLYQQYF. In nucleotides, the CDR3 is TGCAGTGCGACCGGGACAGGGCTTTACCAGCAGTACTTC. The chain has TRBV20-1 and TRBJ2-7; 9 positions agree with TRBD1. Germline V gives CDR1 DFQATT, CDR2 SNEGSKA (reference sequence). This CDR3 contains 13 residues. The ends lost 6 bases at V and 8 bases at J; junction bases unmatched: 11.

This clonotype was seen more than once but under ten times. This chain joins TRBV20-1 and TRBJ1-1; TRBD1 might be the D (5 bases). The V end was cut by 3 bases, the J end by 1 base, with 15 bases between. The CDR3 is made up of 15 amino acids. Looked up from germline, CDR1 is DFQATT and CDR2 is SNEGSKA (reference sequence). Written as DNA, the CDR3 is TGCAGTGCTAGCAGGGCGGCAGGGAGGAACACTGAAGCTTTCTTT. This gives the protein CSASRAAGRNTEAFF.

The rearrangement links TRBV19 to TRBJ1-2; maybe TRBD1 (6 bases). V shed 3 bases and J shed 3 bases, with 14 bases lying between them. CDR1 LNHDA and CDR2 SQIVND come from the germline V gene (reference sequence). CDR3 length: 15 residues. Written as DNA, the CDR3 is TGTGCCAGTAGTATGGGTGAGGGGGGGGACTATGGCTACACCTTC. It codes for CASSMGEGGDYGYTF.

The rearrangement links TRBV9 to TRBJ2-7; D uncertain. Trimming cost V 0 bases and J 7 bases, with 11 bases left between them. The CDR3 sequence is 13 residues long. Germline V CDR1 and CDR2: SGDLS, YYNGEE. CDR3 in amino acids: CASSVVGSGEQYF. Written as DNA, the CDR3 is TGTGCCAGCAGCGTAGTGGGATCTGGGGAGCAGTACTTC.

The chain combines TRBV14 with TRBJ2-4; D possibly corresponds to TRBD2 (5 bases). The CDR3 contains 13 residues. Between the trimmed V and J ends, which lost 2 bases and 6 bases, there was a span of 8 bases. From germline, CDR1 is SGHDN and CDR2 FVKESK. The CDR3 loop is CASSQPGGNIQYF. CDR3 sequence (DNA): TGTGCCAGCAGCCAACCAGGAGGAAACATTCAGTACTTC.

In its sample, this clonotype ranks as medium-sized (0.01 to 0.1%). This chain uses TRBV15 with TRBJ1-1; possibly TRBD1 for D (5 bases). Germline V CDR1 and CDR2: LNHNV, YYDKDF (reference sequence). The CDR3 totals 16 residues. V was trimmed by 4 bases and J by 4 bases, leaving 19 bases between them. The CDR3 protein is CATSTLGGAVGTEAFF. Written as DNA, the CDR3 is TGTGCCACCAGCACCCTAGGAGGGGCCGTGGGCACTGAAGCTTTCTTT.

The chain recombines TRBV2 with TRBJ2-5; D ambiguous. Trimming took off 4 bases at V and 2 bases at J, with 8 bases between the two ends. The germline V gene encodes CDR1 SNHLY and CDR2 FYNNEI. The CDR3 spans 13 residues. The CDR3 sequence is CASSVLGQETQYF. DNA of the CDR3: TGTGCCAGCAGTGTCTTAGGGCAAGAGACCCAGTACTTC.

The V and J genes are TRBV14 and TRBJ2-1; no clear D. V was cut by 0 bases and J by 13 bases, with 13 bases left in between. Germline V gene sequence: CDR1 SGHDN, CDR2 FVKESK. CDR3 length: 13 amino acids. CDR3 loop: CASSQDTVTVQFF. The CDR3 region has the DNA TGTGCCAGCAGCCAAGATACCGTGACTGTACAGTTCTTC.

By its share, this clonotype is medium-sized. V is TRBV20-1 and J is TRBJ2-5, with 8 bases identical to TRBD2. The CDR3 totals 12 residues. Germline V gene sequence: CDR1 DFQATT, CDR2 SNEGSKA (reference sequence). V lost 3 bases, J lost 4 bases, and 1 base stayed unmatched. The CDR3 region has the DNA TGCAGTGCTAGGGCGGGGGGAGAGACCCAGTACTTC. Protein product: CSARAGGETQYF.

The rearrangement joins TRBV4-3 to TRBJ1-1; D gene unclear. V dropped 2 bases and J dropped 8 bases, with 12 bases sitting between them. The CDR3 length is 13 residues. The V gene's germline CDR1 is LGHNA and CDR2 YSLEER. The DNA for the CDR3 is TGCGCCAGCAGCCAAACCGGGAAACTCGAAGCTTTCTTT. Translating it yields CASSQTGKLEAFF.

This clonotype was seen only once. CDR3 bases: TGCGCCAGCAGCTTGGACACACCGGGACTAGAGGGGTTCTTC. Protein: CASSLDTPGLEGFF. The chain couples TRBV5-1 to TRBJ2-1; 8 bases agree with TRBD2. The CDR3 is 14 amino acids. CDR1 SGHRS and CDR2 YFSETQ come from the germline V gene. The ends lost 0 bases at V and 15 bases at J; junction bases unmatched: 11.

The chain recombines TRBV20-1 with TRBJ1-5; D possibly corresponds to TRBD1 (5 bases). Germline V CDR1 and CDR2: DFQATT, SNEGSKA (reference sequence). The CDR3 spans 13 residues. V gave up 5 bases and J gave up 2 bases, with 10 bases separating them. The CDR3 bases are TGCAGTGCTCCAGCGGGGGGCAATCAGCCCCAGCATTTT. Encoded protein: CSAPAGGNQPQHF.

For the CDR3, the DNA is TGTGCCAGTTACAGGGGGCTAAACACTGAAGCTTTCTTT. Encoded protein: CASYRGLNTEAFF. The chain couples TRBV28 to TRBJ1-1; 9 bases fit TRBD1. This CDR3 region has 13 residues. Germline V gene lookup returns CDR1 MDHEN and CDR2 SYDVKM. V gave up 9 bases and J gave up 2 bases; unmatched junction bases: 4.

This clonotype came up a few times. The chain joins TRBV9 to TRBJ1-1; D perhaps matches TRBD1 (5 bases). The CDR3 runs 14 residues. Deletions cut 4 bases from V and 4 bases from J, with 14 bases between. Germline CDR1 and CDR2: SGDLS and YYNGEE. Written as DNA, the CDR3 is TGTGCCAGCAGCCTCCACGTAGGGGTCACTGAAGCTTTCTTT. As protein: CASSLHVGVTEAFF.

This sequence joins TRBV19 and TRBJ1-5; TRBD1 matches 7 bases. The V gene end was trimmed by 2 bases and the J gene end by 6 bases; junction bases not matched to a gene: 7. This CDR3 spans 15 amino acids. Germline V lookup: CDR1 LNHDA, CDR2 SQIVND (reference sequence). For the CDR3, the DNA is TGTGCCAGTAGTATATTGAGGGGGCCGGGTCAGCCCCAGCATTTT. It specifies CASSILRGPGQPQHF.